The subject of this entry is one T cell receptor beta chain. There are 14 residues in the CDR3. V gave up 2 bases and J gave up 6 bases, with 11 bases separating them. Germline CDR1 and CDR2: SGHRS and YFSETQ. The data are from a study of cytomegalovirus exposure and HLA in healthy donors. PCR used 60 Vbeta primers and 13 Jbeta primers. This table comes from immunoSEQ multiplex PCR, and its TCRdb copy is limited to in-frame clones, with some not included. This sample's table reports about 65,000 clones. The source material was PBMCs. The chain uses TRBV5-1 and TRBJ2-2; maybe TRBD2 (6 bases). The receptor's source is a boy aged 5-17 years in good health and CMV-seronegative. For the CDR3, the DNA is TGCGCCAGCAGCTTAGCTAGCGCTTCCGGGGAGCTGTTTTTT. Its protein product is CASSLASASGELFF.